Following are 20 T cell receptor beta chains from one sample sequenced in a study of T cells after yellow fever vaccination. TCRdb analysed the 5' RACE reads with MiXCR anew, one entry per CDR3 protein. The table records some 560,000 distinct CDR3 sequences, 17% of them present only once. Sequences were derived from PBMCs, sampled 5 to 6 days after the first yellow fever vaccination. These receptor sequences come from a man aged 18-30 years who received the YFV17D yellow fever vaccine.

The chain joins TRBV10-3 to TRBJ2-7; D gene unclear. This CDR3 spans 12 amino acids. The germline gives CDR1 ENHRY, CDR2 SYGVKD. V was cut by 2 bases and J by 4 bases, with 6 bases left in between. The CDR3 is CAISEATYEQYF. DNA of the CDR3: TGTGCCATCAGTGAGGCAACTTACGAGCAGTACTTC.

This chain joins TRBV12-3 or TRBV12-4 and TRBJ1-1; TRBD1 might be the D (5 bases). The V end lost 5 bases, the J end lost 4 bases, and 11 bases lay between the germline ends. This CDR3 contains 13 residues. DNA for the CDR3: TGTGCCAGCAGTCGGGGGGAGGGCACTGAAGCTTTCTTT. Amino acids: CASSRGEGTEAFF.

CDR3 loop: CASSQDLGGAGELFF. The CDR3 DNA reads as TGCGCCAGCAGCCAAGATCTCGGAGGGGCCGGGGAGCTGTTTTTT. The V call is TRBV4-3, the J call TRBJ2-2, with a possible D match to TRBD2 (6 bases). CDR1 LGHNA and CDR2 YSLEER come from the germline V gene. V was trimmed by 0 bases and J by 6 bases, leaving 11 bases between them. CDR3 length: 15 residues.

The rearrangement links TRBV10-3 to TRBJ2-7; 9 bases are a match to TRBD1. CDR1 ENHRY and CDR2 SYGVKD come from the germline V gene. This CDR3 is 15 amino acids long. V lost 6 bases, J lost 0 bases, and 6 bases stayed unmatched. The CDR3 spells CAIRKGTGNSYEQYV. Written as DNA, the CDR3 is TGTGCCATCAGGAAAGGGACAGGGAACTCCTACGAGCAGTACGTC.

There are a few counts of this clonotype. The chain links TRBV7-6 to TRBJ2-7; perhaps TRBD1 as D (8 bases). CDR3 length equals 15 residues. Trimming left V 5 bases short and J 1 base short, with 15 bases between. Germline V CDR1 and CDR2: SGHVS, FNYEAQ. CDR3 coding DNA: TGTGCCAGCAGCGTCGGACAGGGAGGGTCCTACGAGCAGTACTTC. It codes for CASSVGQGGSYEQYF.

About this clonotype itself: A much larger clone sits a single nucleotide away, making a read error possible. The chain recombines TRBV5-1 with TRBJ2-3; TRBD1 matches at 7 bases. The ends lost 3 bases at V and 8 bases at J; junction bases unmatched: 9. The germline V gene has CDR1 SGHRS and CDR2 YFSETQ. CDR3 size: 14 residues. The DNA for the CDR3 is TGCGCCAGCAGCTCGCCGGACAGGTCAGCTACGCAGTATTTT. Translating gives CASSSPDRSATQYF.

There are a few counts of this clonotype. The CDR3 protein is CASSPTSGGVADTQYF. The CDR3, as DNA: TGTGCCAGCAGCCCTACTAGCGGGGGGGTTGCAGATACGCAGTATTTT. The chain combines TRBV9 with TRBJ2-3; 13 bases line up with TRBD2. The V and J ends lost 4 bases and 4 bases, in that order; junction bases with no gene match: 6. The CDR3 length is 16 residues. CDR1 and CDR2 from the germline V gene are SGDLS and YYNGEE.

The chain carries TRBV4-3 and TRBJ1-4, with D tentatively TRBD1 (5 bases). Deletions cut 1 base from V and 0 bases from J, with 12 bases between. Germline V gives CDR1 LGHNA, CDR2 YSLEER. The CDR3 is 17 amino acids. The CDR3 nucleotides read TGCGCCAGCAGCCAAGCGCCGGGACTTGCAACTAATGAAAAACTGTTTTTT. Residues: CASSQAPGLATNEKLFF.

This clonotype has just a few counts. This rearrangement joins TRBV18 to TRBJ2-7, with D possibly matching TRBD1 (6 bases). V was pared by 3 bases and J by 5 bases, with 11 bases between. Per germline, CDR1 KGHSH and CDR2 LQKENI. There are 13 residues in the CDR3. For the CDR3, the DNA is TGTGCCAGCTCACCCTACAGGGAGAACGAGCAGTACGTC. It codes for CASSPYRENEQYV.

This clonotype showed up just a few times. The chain employs TRBV7-3 and TRBJ2-3; D remains unclear. The V end lost 2 bases, the J end lost 1 base, and 10 bases lay between the germline ends. CDR3 length: 15 residues. The germline CDR1 and CDR2 sequences are SGHTA and FQGTGA. The CDR3 sequence: CASSLGISRTDTQYF. As DNA, the CDR3 is TGTGCCAGCAGCTTAGGGATTAGCCGCACAGATACGCAGTATTTT.

The sample holds a few counts of this clonotype. The chain links TRBV12-3 or TRBV12-4 to TRBJ2-1, with 13 bases identical to TRBD2. This CDR3 has 15 amino acids. V shed 3 bases and J 9 bases; nucleotides not matched to a gene: 5. The CDR3 spells CASSLTSGGQFEQFF. The CDR3 DNA sequence: TGTGCCAGCAGTTTGACTAGCGGGGGGCAATTTGAGCAGTTCTTC.

Concerning this clonotype: A much larger clone lies a single base off, so this may be a read error. V and J are TRBV7-2 and TRBJ2-3, with TRBD2 identical over 8 bases. This CDR3 is built from 14 residues. Germline V CDR1 and CDR2: SGHTA, FQGNSA. The CDR3 loop is CASLKGLVTDKQYF. The CDR3 DNA follows: TGTGCCAGCCTCAAGGGACTAGTCACAGATAAGCAGTATTTT.

The rearrangement uses TRBV18 and TRBJ1-5; D not certain. Germline V gene sequence: CDR1 KGHSH, CDR2 LQKENI. This CDR3 comprises 15 residues. The V end lost 3 bases, the J end lost 3 bases, and 12 bases lay between the germline ends. CDR3 amino acids: CASSPVGDTNQPQHF. CDR3 coding DNA: TGTGCCAGCTCACCGGTCGGGGATACCAATCAGCCCCAGCATTTT.

The rearrangement joins TRBV24-1 to TRBJ2-2, with 7 bases matching TRBD1. Unmatched junction bases numbered 12, after V lost 4 bases and J lost 8 bases. Germline-derived CDR1 and CDR2 are KGHDR and SFDVKD. This CDR3 spans 16 amino acids. The CDR3 protein is CATSDSGTADKGELFF. The CDR3 DNA is TGTGCCACCAGTGACTCTGGGACAGCCGACAAAGGGGAGCTGTTTTTT.

This clonotype has more than one count but fewer than ten. The V gene is TRBV11-1, the J gene TRBJ2-6; 9 bases are a match to TRBD1. The length of the CDR3 is 18 residues. CDR1 and CDR2 from the germline V gene are SGHAT and FQDESV (reference sequence). V was clipped by 4 bases and J by 0 bases; unmatched bases: 7. CDR3 loop: CASSWPGQGASGANVLTF. The DNA of the CDR3 is TGTGCCAGCAGCTGGCCGGGACAGGGTGCCTCTGGGGCCAACGTCCTGACTTTC.

The rearrangement joins TRBV6-2 or TRBV6-3 to TRBJ2-7, with 7 bases lining up with TRBD1. The V gene's germline CDR1 is MNHEY and CDR2 SVGEGT. The V gene end was trimmed by 0 bases and the J gene end by 3 bases; junction bases not matched to a gene: 8. The CDR3 extends over 16 amino acids. CDR3 in amino acids: CASSYSGTVAFYEQYF. CDR3 bases: TGTGCCAGCAGTTACTCCGGGACAGTGGCATTCTACGAGCAGTACTTC.

This clonotype was detected a few times. The rearrangement uses TRBV20-1 and TRBJ2-7, with 7 bases matching TRBD2. The CDR3 is 15 residues long. CDR1 is DFQATT, CDR2 SNEGSKA, per germline (reference sequence). The J segment lost 6 bases and the V segment lost 5 bases, leaving 16 bases of the junction unmatched. CDR3 sequence reads: CSARVRGVGSGEQYF. The CDR3 nucleotides are TGCAGTGCTCGGGTCCGGGGGGTTGGTTCAGGCGAGCAGTACTTC.

The V gene is TRBV11-2, the J gene TRBJ2-7, with 12 nucleotides matching TRBD2. V lost 5 bases and J lost 4; bases outside the gene matches: 18. The CDR3 runs to 19 residues. Germline assignment: CDR1 SGHAT and CDR2 FQNNGV. CDR3 coding DNA: TGTGCCAGCAGCCCCAGCGTTGAACTAGCGGGGGGAATGAGGTACGAGCAGTACGTC. It specifies CASSPSVELAGGMRYEQYV.

This clonotype has more than one count but fewer than ten. The chain combines TRBV20-1 with TRBJ2-7; D gene ambiguous. Germline CDR1 reads DFQATT; CDR2 reads SNEGSKA (reference sequence). The V end lost 3 bases, the J end lost 3 bases, and 12 bases lay between the germline ends. This CDR3 comprises 13 residues. In nucleotides, the CDR3 is TGCAGTGCTAGCAGGAATTGGAACTACGAGCAGTACTTC. Protein sequence: CSASRNWNYEQYF.

This clonotype has more than one count but fewer than ten. This rearrangement joins TRBV18 to TRBJ2-3; 9 bases are a match to TRBD1. Unmatched junction bases numbered 9, after V lost 5 bases and J lost 6 bases. Germline CDR1 is KGHSH and CDR2 is LQKENI. This CDR3 spans 15 amino acids. The DNA for the CDR3 is TGTGCCAGCTCAAAACCCGGGACAGGGCCCGATACGCAGTATTTT. Translating it yields CASSKPGTGPDTQYF.